This TCR beta chain appears in the sequencing data of a study of shared T cell receptors in the human thymus. Germline V gene lookup returns CDR1 SEHNR and CDR2 FQNEAQ (reference sequence). V dropped 7 bases and J dropped 1 base, with 13 bases sitting between them. The CDR3 covers 14 residues. Libraries were prepared by immunoSEQ multiplex PCR; TCRdb keeps only in-frame clonotypes and omits some of them. The sample lists 500,000 to 550,000 clones; approximately 80% were seen once. This same sample was also part of a study on human thymus T cells. That investigation notes: It was from resections taken during corrective heart surgery that the thymus tissue came.

This rearrangement joins TRBV7-9 to TRBJ1-2, with D possibly matching TRBD1 (5 bases). The sequenced sample consisted of thymocytes. The receptor's source is a boy younger than two with a congenital heart defect. The CDR3, as DNA: TGTGCCAGCACCTGGGGCCATTTTAACTATGGCTACACCTTC. This codes for CASTWGHFNYGYTF.